This note documents a single TCR beta chain sequence. A read error may produce the germline difference seen at one junction end. This entry belongs to a study of tumor and adjacent non-tumor tissue in lung cancer. The library came from three nested PCR rounds adapted from ARM-PCR protocols. TCRdb re-called the multiplex PCR reads with MiXCR, one entry per CDR3 protein. This sample yields over 35,000 distinct CDR3 sequences, of which over 55% are seen a single time; roughly 44% belongs to the top ten. RNA was extracted from bulk tissue without any cell sorting. More than 3 cm separated this lung sample from the edge of the tumor. The CDR3 is 13 amino acids. CDR1 and CDR2 (germline): ENHRY, SYGVKD.

This clonotype was obtained from a middle-aged man with non-small cell lung cancer. Material for sequencing was distant non-tumor lung tissue. The V call is TRBV10-3, the J call TRBJ2-3; D gene ambiguous. The CDR3 region is CVILDGVTDTQYF. For the CDR3, the DNA is TGTGTCATCCTGGACGGAGTCACAGATACGCAGTATTTT.